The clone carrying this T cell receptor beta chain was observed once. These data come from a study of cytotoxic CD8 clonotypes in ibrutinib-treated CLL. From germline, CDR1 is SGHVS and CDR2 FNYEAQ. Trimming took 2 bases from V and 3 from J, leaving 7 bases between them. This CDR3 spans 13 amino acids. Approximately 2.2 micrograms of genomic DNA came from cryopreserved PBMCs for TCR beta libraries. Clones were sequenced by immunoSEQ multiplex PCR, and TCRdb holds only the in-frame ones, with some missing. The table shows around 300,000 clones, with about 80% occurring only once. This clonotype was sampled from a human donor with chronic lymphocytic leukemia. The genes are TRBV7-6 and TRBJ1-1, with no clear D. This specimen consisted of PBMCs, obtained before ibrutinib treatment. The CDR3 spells CASSLSGDTEAFF. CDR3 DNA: TGTGCCAGCAGCTTATCAGGCGACACTGAAGCTTTCTTT.